One T cell receptor beta chain is described in this entry. Antigen: not known. Documented treatment: roughly 20 received Ad26.COV2.S at low or high dose, single or two shots; about 5 received placebo; per-sample allocation not given. Specimen acquisition occurred on day 63 following the initial vaccine or placebo injection. These data come from a study of Ad26.COV2.S vaccination and SARS-CoV-2 variants. About the study: Vaccine-arm donor from the placebo-controlled COV1001 Ad26.COV2.S trial. By the intramuscular route, Ad26.COV2.S was given once, or twice 56 days apart. Broader study findings: Responses of T cells in total may have been underestimated by the TCR breadth and depth analyses. Comparable non-spike TCR breadth was observed in vaccine and placebo recipients.

The CDR3 runs 13 residues. Germline V lookup: CDR1 SGHNT, CDR2 YYREEE (reference sequence). Trimming left V 4 bases short and J 6 bases short, with 10 bases between. Profiled with immunoSEQ multiplex PCR; TCRdb holds only in-frame clones, not every one. The sample carries about 350,000 clones, roughly 91% recorded once. The receptor comes from a person between 18 and 60 years old who received the Ad26.COV2.S COVID-19 vaccine or a placebo. This specimen was peripheral blood, taken in a trial of Ad26.COV2.S vaccine versus placebo. The chain links TRBV5-4 to TRBJ2-2; D not resolved. CDR3 in amino acids: CASSPRKAGELFF. Written as DNA, the CDR3 is TGTGCCAGCAGCCCAAGGAAAGCCGGGGAGCTGTTTTTT.